The 4 T cell receptor beta chains below were found in one sample sequenced in a study of T-cell reconstitution after alpha-beta-depleted transplantation in children. TCRbeta library preparation incorporated unique molecular identifiers. TCRdb ran MiXCR on the PCR reads and lists one entry per CDR3 protein. The sample includes 490,000 or so distinct CDR3 sequences, about 11% of them seen just once. The sequencing here drew on PBMCs, taken before TCRalphabeta/CD19-depleted stem cell transplant. These receptors were obtained from a child aged 2 to 15 with inherited bone marrow failure, due to receive a stem cell transplant.

This clonotype has ten or more counts. The chain links TRBV24-1 to TRBJ2-5; possibly TRBD1 or TRBD2 for D (5 bases each). The V end lost 3 bases, the J end lost 1 base, and 11 bases lay between the germline ends. This CDR3 has 15 residues. The germline V gene has CDR1 KGHDR and CDR2 SFDVKD. CDR3 amino acids: CATSDPRDAQETQYF. CDR3 nucleotides: TGTGCCACCAGTGATCCTCGGGACGCCCAAGAGACCCAGTACTTC.

At least ten counts were recorded for this clonotype. The V call is TRBV5-1, the J call TRBJ2-7; 7 bases are shared with TRBD2. Trimming removed 3 bases from V and 1 base from J; junction bases left unmatched: 4. Germline-derived CDR1 and CDR2 are SGHRS and YFSETQ. The CDR3 loop spans 14 amino acids. The CDR3 sequence is CASSWEGPSYEQYF. CDR3 DNA sequence: TGCGCCAGCAGCTGGGAGGGGCCTTCCTACGAGCAGTACTTC.

The chain recombines TRBV21-1 with TRBJ2-1; TRBD2 is taken as the D call from the table, unchecked against the DNA. TRBV21-1 is termed a pseudogene. This CDR3 comprises 11 residues. The CDR3 bases are TGTGCCAGCAGCAAGGAGGATGAGCAGTTCTTC. Amino acids: CASSKEDEQFF.

This chain links TRBV4-3 with TRBJ2-5; weak D call: TRBD2 (6 bases). The V and J ends lost 4 bases and 2 bases respectively, with 14 bases between them. The CDR3 contains 15 residues. CDR1 and CDR2 (germline): LGHNA, YSLEER. DNA of the CDR3: TGCGCCAGCAGCCTTCACCGGGACTCTCAAGAGACCCAGTACTTC. As protein: CASSLHRDSQETQYF.